These 10 T cell receptor beta chains originate from one sample sequenced in a study of blood T cell repertoires in COVID-19. Method: immunoSEQ multiplex PCR; TCRdb's copy keeps in-frame clones and lacks some. This sample has more than 100,000 clones, with about 78% found just once. Material: peripheral blood. The receptors were sampled from a man between 65 and 85 years old with acute or convalescent COVID-19.

The rearrangement joins TRBV9 to TRBJ2-7, with 12 bases fitting TRBD2. V was clipped by 3 bases and J by 7 bases; unmatched bases: 5. Germline assignment: CDR1 SGDLS and CDR2 YYNGEE. This CDR3 contains 14 residues. The CDR3 DNA follows: TGTGCCAGCAGCGCACTAGCGGGGGGAGGGGAGCAGTACTTC. This gives the protein CASSALAGGGEQYF.

The rearrangement joins TRBV4-3 to TRBJ2-5; 9 nucleotides agree with TRBD2. CDR3 length equals 15 residues. Germline V lookup: CDR1 LGHNA, CDR2 YSLEER. J gave up 3 bases and V 1 base, and 3 bases lay outside the gene matches. This chain's CDR3 is CASSQVASGEETQYF. In DNA, the CDR3 is TGCGCCAGCAGCCAAGTTGCTAGCGGGGAAGAGACCCAGTACTTC.

This clone was found once. This chain joins TRBV5-1 and TRBJ2-7; D is perhaps TRBD1 (6 bases). With 4 bases removed from V and 0 bases from J, the gap between germline ends came to 14 bases. There are 15 residues in the CDR3. Germline V gene lookup returns CDR1 SGHRS and CDR2 YFSETQ. DNA for the CDR3: TGCGCCAGCAGCCCGACCGGGACAAACTCCTACGAGCAGTACTTC. This codes for CASSPTGTNSYEQYF.

The chain couples TRBV4-2 to TRBJ1-3; 7 nucleotides agree with TRBD1. Trimming at V came to 0 bases and at J to 3 bases, leaving 5 bases not matched to a gene. The CDR3 is 16 residues long. Germline-derived CDR1 and CDR2 are LGHNA and YNFKEQ. CDR3 region: CASSQDNRGFGNTIYF. DNA of the CDR3: TGTGCCAGCAGCCAAGATAACAGGGGTTTTGGAAACACCATATATTTT.

The chain links TRBV12-3 or TRBV12-4 to TRBJ1-5; weak D call: TRBD1 (5 bases). The V end was cut by 7 bases, the J end by 5 bases, with 9 bases between. The CDR3 loop spans 12 amino acids. The CDR3 DNA reads TGTGCCAGCACCTGGGGGGATCAGCCCCAGCATTTT. Protein: CASTWGDQPQHF.

In its sample, this clone was seen once. The rearrangement uses TRBV16 and TRBJ1-2; D not resolved. This CDR3 is 14 amino acids long. Trimming pared 0 bases from V and 7 bases from J, leaving 12 bases between. Germline V lookup: CDR1 KGHSY, CDR2 FQNENV. The chain's CDR3 is CASSQSEVRTGYTF. The CDR3 region has the DNA TGTGCCAGCAGCCAATCGGAGGTTAGGACTGGCTACACCTTC.

This clone was detected ten times or more. The CDR3 DNA is TGTGCCAGCAGTGAGACAGGGGGCTATGGCTACACCTTC. Protein sequence: CASSETGGYGYTF. This rearrangement joins TRBV12-3 or TRBV12-4 to TRBJ1-2, with TRBD1 identical over 9 bases. This CDR3 is built from 13 residues. Losses at the gene ends were 5 bases for V and 4 bases for J; bases not matched to a gene: 2.

The V and J genes are TRBV11-3 and TRBJ2-5; D not resolved. This CDR3 has 14 residues. The V end lost 1 base, the J end lost 1 base, and 7 bases lay between the germline ends. CDR1 SGHNT and CDR2 YENEEA come from the germline V gene. CDR3 sequence: CASSLGGSQETQYF. The CDR3 nucleotides read TGTGCCAGCAGCTTAGGTGGCAGCCAAGAGACCCAGTACTTC.

The chain is built from TRBV6-2 or TRBV6-3 and TRBJ1-5; the match to TRBD1 covers 7 bases. With V trimmed by 2 bases and J by 3 bases, 7 bases remained unmatched. The germline V gene has CDR1 MNHEY and CDR2 SVGEGT. The CDR3 consists of 16 residues. The CDR3 loop reads CASSYRLTGNNQPQHF. CDR3 DNA: TGTGCCAGCAGTTACCGGTTGACAGGGAACAATCAGCCCCAGCATTTT.

The chain couples TRBV19 to TRBJ1-6; the match to TRBD1 covers 7 bases. The V gene end was trimmed by 10 bases and the J gene end by 7 bases; junction bases not matched to a gene: 7. From germline, CDR1 is LNHDA and CDR2 SQIVND (reference sequence). The length of the CDR3 is 13 residues. The CDR3 region is CATETGNNSPLHF. The CDR3 nucleotides are TGTGCCACCGAGACAGGGAACAATTCACCCCTCCACTTT.